This T cell receptor beta chain was observed in a study of cytomegalovirus exposure and HLA in healthy donors (TCRdb year 2017). Broadly, across the study: An earlier analysis of several hundred of the donors reported 276 Gb of sequence data and around 100 million unique TCR beta sequences obtained from approximately 180 million T cells. Across 300 to 500 genotyped donors of the cohort, an average of roughly 200,000 unique TCR beta nucleotide sequences per donor were sequenced, and roughly 20% of those sequences were non-productive. Alongside the repertoire data, information on donor age, sex, ethnicity and CMV serostatus was compiled. Typing coverage differed by locus: A, B, C, DRB1 and DQB1 were typed in roughly 620-630 donors, DQA1 in around 500, DPA1 in 600 to 610, and DPB1 in just under 490. Class I and class II HLA loci were covered by the typing at four-digit resolution. About 5 DR-DQ haplotypes were handled as single units for association and clustering, since linkage in the cohort was strong. In the later analysis, no new phenotypic data were used to find candidate immune exposures; instead, reliance was placed on TCR beta sequences and their occurrence across donors. Roughly 300 gigabases of sequencing data and around 85 million unique TCR sequences made up an early release that covered fewer than 650 HLA-typed donors. Of the 398 genotyped donors, approximately 80% were placed in the genetic ancestry cluster associated with self-reported Caucasian donors. The study aimed to test whether cataloging public T cell receptors could reveal signatures of past pathogen exposure. Using immunosequencing, the study profiled T cell repertoires from approximately 700 subjects and related those repertoires to cytomegalovirus serostatus. To predict cytomegalovirus infection status, the study brought together high-throughput TCR immunosequencing, statistical association of individual TCRs with disease status, and machine learning. A later genetic analysis took genome-wide SNP genotypes for about 65% of the 666 donors and used that subset as a discovery cohort. Every repertoire in the discovery cohort had been generated on one and the same sequencing platform. An earlier analysis of around 540 of the donors applied high-throughput TCR beta sequencing to assess whether each TCR beta V gene segment acted as functional or pseudogenic. In addition to the first cohort of several hundred subjects, a separate validation cohort of approximately 120 different subjects was used. In a later analysis, previously published TCR beta repertoires from roughly 710 donors were re-analyzed and high-resolution HLA genotyping was added so that TCR occurrence patterns could be studied.

Inclusive of the bounding cysteine and phenylalanine, the CDR3 is 15 residues long. Just CDR3 DNA is preserved here, 45 bases in frame from base 1. Trimmed from V: 4 bases; trimmed from J: 7 bases; junction bases lacking a gene match: 6. The germline V gene encodes CDR1 SGHRS and CDR2 YFSETQ. Libraries were built with the immunoSEQ multiplex PCR assay. A mixture of 60 forward primers for TCR Vbeta segments and 13 reverse primers for TCR Jbeta segments was used in the multiplex PCR. The CDR3 region of rearranged TCR beta genes was amplified from genomic DNA with a multiplex PCR assay. The amplified TCR beta libraries were sequenced on the Illumina HiSeq System as 87-base-pair reads. In the original analysis: A later analysis counted 65 million to 90 million unique TCR beta chains across the 640 or so repertoires, and some 12 million of these chains were shared by at least two donors. To remove PCR and sequencing errors, raw reads were error-corrected and collapsed into unique sequences using a nearest-neighbor algorithm that merged closely related sequences. To assign V, D and J gene segments, CDR3 sequences were aligned to IMGT reference sequences. Each retained sequence needed at least a six-nucleotide match to both a V gene segment and a J gene segment. A rearrangement was called productive if the CDR3 had no stop codons and remained in frame with V and J, and every other rearrangement was called non-productive. CDR3 was defined according to IMGT convention as the region running from the second conserved V-encoded cysteine to the conserved J-encoded phenylalanine. The earlier analysis of approximately 590 of the donors excluded any sequence lacking an unambiguous match to a single V gene segment. An earlier analysis of some 610 of the donors called V segments functional above 56.7% productive rearrangements and segregating when the between-donor standard deviation exceeded 5%. A statistical classification framework was developed to diagnose cytomegalovirus status using the catalog of TCR beta chain sequences. In a later analysis, V and J genes were assigned by comparing TCR nucleotide sequences against IMGT/GENE-DB human TR gene sequences. Using the TCRdist pipeline, a later analysis assigned CDR3 sequences along with most-parsimonious VDJ recombination scenarios. In a later analysis, each TCR beta chain was defined by its CDR3 amino acid sequence together with its V-gene family, and reads without a unique V-gene family were excluded. In a later analysis, approximately 590 highly shared, low-generation-probability nucleotide sequences were removed to address suspected cross-contamination and a sequencing artifact. For each public chain, a later analysis derived a clonal expansion index from normalized ranks of inferred template counts within each repertoire. Generation probabilities in a later analysis came from a VDJ recombination model fitted to out-of-frame rearrangements, and those results were checked against IGoR. In a later analysis, hypergeometric tests were used to score TCR-TCR, TCR-HLA and TCR-CMV co-occurrence, with a repertoire-size bias correction applied to TCR pairs. To estimate false discovery rates, a later analysis permuted the HLA or CMV assignments 20 times. In a later analysis, co-occurring TCRs were grouped using DBSCAN, with TCRdist sequence similarity added in when clustering inside HLA-allele-positive subsets. Co-occurrence clustering excluded repertoires with fewer than 30,000 or more than 120,000 public chains, plus five with anomalous nucleotide sharing. Drawn from immuneACCESS, this table holds only the in-frame rearrangements with V and J called that TCRdb kept. Clones are partly lost; checked studies trace under half to an unresolved V gene and leave the rest unexplained. That table gives V, J and clone size, and the DNA gave D and trimming. The sample table records about 190,000 clones; about 80% of these occur just once. Roughly 2.6% of the sample is held by the ten biggest clonotypes.

Points on this clone: The antigen it recognizes is unknown. No clone much larger than this one lies a single base away; base qualities are absent.

Broader findings and caveats from the paper: Several of the top co-occurrence clusters appeared to be linked to parvovirus B19, influenza, CMV and Epstein-Barr virus, according to a later analysis. Most TCR sequences were observed very rarely across donors, whereas some public TCRs were present in many individuals. Some IMGT-functional V segments, including TRBV6-2 and TRBV6-3, could not be told apart with the 87-base-pair reads, so those segments were excluded. A cluster of highly shared sequence variants was judged likely to represent a technical artifact of the sequencing pipeline. CMV serostatus was the only immune exposure information available for the cohort. Presence/absence analyses assumed roughly uniform sequencing depth across donors, an assumption that may not hold. Linkage disequilibrium might explain the correlated functional status among segregating V segments, but an unknown experimental factor could not be ruled out. An association between a missense DCLRE1C variant and V-gene and J-gene trimming of TCR beta chains was found in a later genetic analysis and replicated in an independent cohort. In a later analysis, TCR association rates were found to vary across HLA loci, with the most associated TCRs seen for DRB1 alleles and the fewest for HLA-C alleles. The study listed approximately 150 TCR beta chains as associated with cytomegalovirus. Compared with equally common non-associated chains, HLA-associated TCR beta chains in a later analysis were more clonally expanded and had lower generation probabilities. A few of the identified cytomegalovirus-associated TCR beta chains were confirmed in vitro to be specific for cytomegalovirus antigens. Because HLA typing was unavailable for some donors at each locus, only the typed subset was used in association tests. Cytomegalovirus status was reported to be diagnosed by the classifier with high specificity and sensitivity in both the original and validation cohorts. The cohort was sequenced for TCR beta chains only, and without alpha or paired-chain data the features that could be detected were limited. In an earlier analysis of roughly 560 of the donors, most TCR beta V segments were observed in productive rearrangements about 87% or about 30% of the time, broadly matching IMGT annotations. It was suggested by the authors that the approach could potentially be generalized to other disease states and immunological phenotypes. In a later analysis, 15,000 to 20,000 TCR beta sequences were associated with specific HLA alleles at a false discovery rate of 0.05. A further reported finding was that TCR beta sequences accurately predicted the HLA-A and HLA-B alleles for most subjects in the first cohort. A later analysis found that most CMV-associated TCR beta chains appeared HLA-restricted, with HLA associations seemingly driven largely by CMV exposure. Compared with the approximately 600-donor mean, donors in an Asian-associated ancestry cluster had fewer N-insertions in productive TCRs, according to a later genetic analysis. When HLA alleles, especially DR and DQ, strongly co-occurred, attributing TCR associations to individual alleles was difficult. Because counts were too low, about 18 rarely observed V segments, including chromosome 9 orphons, were excluded from the earlier analysis of 587 of the donors.

In total, about 650 healthy bone marrow donors made up the cohort. All cohort members were sampled while nominally healthy, although unrecorded immune exposures were likely present. The donor tested CMV seropositive and was one of the 289 seropositive cohort members. A peripheral blood sample was collected from each donor, and TCR beta sequencing was performed on peripheral blood mononuclear cells. Genomic DNA extraction from the blood cell samples was performed with the Qiagen DNeasy Blood Extraction Kit. Material: PBMCs. This receptor was taken from a woman aged 45-60 years in good health and CMV-seropositive. The chain was built from TRBV5-1 and TRBJ2-7, with TRBD2 identical over 15 junction bases. At the DNA level, the sequence is TGCGCCAGCAGCGGGACTAGCGGGGGGCCGGGGGAGCAGTACTTC. It translates to CASSGTSGGPGEQYF. Where the CDR3 stops, the reference TRBV5-1 and TRBJ2-7 genes take over; the full variable domain is KAGVTQTPRYLIKTRGQQVTLSCSPISGHRSVSWYQQTPGQGLQFLFEYFSETQRNKGNFPGRFSGRQFSNSRSEMNVSTLELGDSALYLCASSGTSGGPGEQYFGPGTRLTVT.